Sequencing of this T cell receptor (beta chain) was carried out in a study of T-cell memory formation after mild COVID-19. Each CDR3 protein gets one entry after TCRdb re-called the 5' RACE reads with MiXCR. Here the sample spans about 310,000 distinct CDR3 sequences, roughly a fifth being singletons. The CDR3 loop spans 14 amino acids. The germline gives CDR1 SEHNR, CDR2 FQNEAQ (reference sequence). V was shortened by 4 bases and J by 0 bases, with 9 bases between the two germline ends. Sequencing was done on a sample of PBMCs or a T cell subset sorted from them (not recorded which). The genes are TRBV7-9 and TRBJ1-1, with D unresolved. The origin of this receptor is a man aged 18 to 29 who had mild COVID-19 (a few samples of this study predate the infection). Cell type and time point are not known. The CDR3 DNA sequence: TGTGCCAGCAGCTCCTTACTGATGAACACTGAAGCTTTCTTT. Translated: CASSSLLMNTEAFF.